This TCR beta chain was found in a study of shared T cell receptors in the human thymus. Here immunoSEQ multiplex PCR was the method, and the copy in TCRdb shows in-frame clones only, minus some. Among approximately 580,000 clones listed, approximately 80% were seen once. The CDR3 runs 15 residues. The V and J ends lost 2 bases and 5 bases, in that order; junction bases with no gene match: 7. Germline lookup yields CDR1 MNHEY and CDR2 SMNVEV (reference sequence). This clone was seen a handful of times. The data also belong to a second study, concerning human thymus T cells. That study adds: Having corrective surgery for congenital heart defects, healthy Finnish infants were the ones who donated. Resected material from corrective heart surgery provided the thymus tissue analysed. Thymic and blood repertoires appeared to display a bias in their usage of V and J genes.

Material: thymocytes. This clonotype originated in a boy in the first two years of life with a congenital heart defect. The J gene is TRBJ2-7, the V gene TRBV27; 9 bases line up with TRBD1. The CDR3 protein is CASSLKGTGLHEQYF. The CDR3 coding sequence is TGTGCCAGCAGTTTAAAGGGGACAGGGCTCCACGAGCAGTACTTC.